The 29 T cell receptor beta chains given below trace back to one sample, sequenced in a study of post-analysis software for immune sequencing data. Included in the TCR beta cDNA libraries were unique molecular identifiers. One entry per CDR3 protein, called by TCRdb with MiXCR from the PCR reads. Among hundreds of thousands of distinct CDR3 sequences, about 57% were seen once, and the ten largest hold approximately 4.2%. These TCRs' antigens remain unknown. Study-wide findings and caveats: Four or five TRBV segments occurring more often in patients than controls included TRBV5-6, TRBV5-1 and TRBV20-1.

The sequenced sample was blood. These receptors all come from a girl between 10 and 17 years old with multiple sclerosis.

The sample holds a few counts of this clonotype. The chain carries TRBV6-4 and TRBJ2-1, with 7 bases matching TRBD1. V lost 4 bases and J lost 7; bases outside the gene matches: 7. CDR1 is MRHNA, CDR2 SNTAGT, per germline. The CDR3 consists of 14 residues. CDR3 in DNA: TGTGCCAGCAGTGGACAGGGTTGGTCAAATGAGCAGTTCTTC. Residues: CASSGQGWSNEQFF.

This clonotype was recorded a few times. CDR3 in DNA: TGCAGTGCTAGCGTGGGGTCTACTGAAGCTTTCTTT. Translated, it gives CSASVGSTEAFF. This chain joins TRBV20-1 and TRBJ1-1; no definite D call. Trimming took off 3 bases at V and 5 bases at J, with 10 bases between the two ends. The CDR3 totals 12 residues. CDR1 is DFQATT and CDR2 is SNEGSKA in the germline V gene (reference sequence).

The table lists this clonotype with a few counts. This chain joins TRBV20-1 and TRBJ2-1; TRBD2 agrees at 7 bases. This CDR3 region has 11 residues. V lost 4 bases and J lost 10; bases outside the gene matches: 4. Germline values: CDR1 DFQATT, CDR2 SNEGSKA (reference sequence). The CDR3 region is CSATLAEEQFF. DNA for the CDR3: TGCAGTGCTACCCTAGCGGAAGAGCAGTTCTTC.

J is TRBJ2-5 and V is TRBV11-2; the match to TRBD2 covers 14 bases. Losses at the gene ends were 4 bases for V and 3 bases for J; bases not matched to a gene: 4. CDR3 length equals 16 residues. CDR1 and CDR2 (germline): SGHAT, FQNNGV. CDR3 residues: CASSSKTSGGEETQYF. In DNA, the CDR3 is TGTGCCAGCAGCTCGAAGACTAGCGGGGGGGAAGAGACCCAGTACTTC.

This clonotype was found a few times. CDR3 sequence: CASSLGPLAVAGPSYEQYF. In DNA, the CDR3 is TGTGCCAGCAGCTTAGGCCCTCTTGCGGTAGCGGGACCTTCCTACGAGCAGTACTTC. The rearrangement uses TRBV7-2 and TRBJ2-7; 8 bases fit TRBD2. The CDR3 is 19 residues long. The ends lost 1 base at V and 1 base at J; junction bases unmatched: 15. The germline V gene has CDR1 SGHTA and CDR2 FQGNSA.

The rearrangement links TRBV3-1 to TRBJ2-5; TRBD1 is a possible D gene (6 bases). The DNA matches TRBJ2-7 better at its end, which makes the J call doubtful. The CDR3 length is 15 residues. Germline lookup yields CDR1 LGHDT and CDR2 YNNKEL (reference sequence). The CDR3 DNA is TGTGCCAGCAGCCAAGACTCCGTTCCAGGGGTCGAGCAGTACTTC. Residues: CASSQDSVPGVEQYF.

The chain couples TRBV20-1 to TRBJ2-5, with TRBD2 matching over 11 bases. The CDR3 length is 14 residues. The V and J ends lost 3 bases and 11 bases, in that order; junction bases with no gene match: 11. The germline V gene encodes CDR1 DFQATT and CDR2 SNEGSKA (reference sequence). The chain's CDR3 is CSARLAGGPYRQYF. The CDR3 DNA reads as TGCAGTGCTAGGCTAGCGGGAGGCCCCTACAGGCAGTACTTC.

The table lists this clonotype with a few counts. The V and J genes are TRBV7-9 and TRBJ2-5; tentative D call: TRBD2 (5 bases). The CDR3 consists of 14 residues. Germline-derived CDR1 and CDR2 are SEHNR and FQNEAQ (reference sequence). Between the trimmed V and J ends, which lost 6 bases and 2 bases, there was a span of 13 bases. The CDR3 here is CASRAAGSQETQYF. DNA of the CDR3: TGTGCCAGCAGGGCCGCGGGCTCACAAGAGACCCAGTACTTC.

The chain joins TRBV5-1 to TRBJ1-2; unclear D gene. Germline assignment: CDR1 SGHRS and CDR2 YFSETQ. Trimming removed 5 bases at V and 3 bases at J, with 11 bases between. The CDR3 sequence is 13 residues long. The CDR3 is CASREGSDYGYTF. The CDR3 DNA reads TGCGCCAGCAGGGAGGGATCAGACTATGGCTACACCTTC.

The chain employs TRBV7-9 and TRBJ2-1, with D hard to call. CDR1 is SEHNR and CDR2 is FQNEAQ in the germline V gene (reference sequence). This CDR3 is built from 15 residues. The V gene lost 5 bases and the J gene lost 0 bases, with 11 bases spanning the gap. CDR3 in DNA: TGTGCCAGCAGCCCCCGACAAAACTCCTACAATGAGCAGTTCTTC. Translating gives CASSPRQNSYNEQFF.

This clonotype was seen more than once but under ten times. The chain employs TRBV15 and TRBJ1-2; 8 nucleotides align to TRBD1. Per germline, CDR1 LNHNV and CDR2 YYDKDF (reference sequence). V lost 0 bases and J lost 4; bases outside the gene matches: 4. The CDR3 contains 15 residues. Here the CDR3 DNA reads TGTGCCACCAGCAGAGATCCAGGGGGCCTCTATGGCTACACCTTC. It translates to CATSRDPGGLYGYTF.

Written as DNA, the CDR3 is TGTGCCAGCAAGACAGGGGGCGGATACGAGCAGTACTTC. Amino acid sequence: CASKTGGGYEQYF. J is TRBJ2-7 and V is TRBV27, with 10 bases that match TRBD1. CDR1 is MNHEY, CDR2 SMNVEV, per germline (reference sequence). After removal of 7 bases from V and 4 bases from J, the junction contained 4 bases not matched to a gene. This CDR3 contains 13 residues.

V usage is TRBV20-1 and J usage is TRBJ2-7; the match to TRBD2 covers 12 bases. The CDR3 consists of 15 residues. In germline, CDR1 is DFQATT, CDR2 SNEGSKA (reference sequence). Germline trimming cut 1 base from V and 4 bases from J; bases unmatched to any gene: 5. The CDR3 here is CSARAMTSGRYEQYF. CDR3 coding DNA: TGCAGTGCTAGAGCCATGACTAGCGGGAGATACGAGCAGTACTTC.

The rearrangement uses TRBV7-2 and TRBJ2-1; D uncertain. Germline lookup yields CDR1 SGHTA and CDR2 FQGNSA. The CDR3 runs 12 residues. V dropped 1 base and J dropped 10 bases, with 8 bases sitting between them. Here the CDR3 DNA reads TGTGCCAGCAGCTTAGAAAGGCGGGAGCAGTTCTTC. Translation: CASSLERREQFF.

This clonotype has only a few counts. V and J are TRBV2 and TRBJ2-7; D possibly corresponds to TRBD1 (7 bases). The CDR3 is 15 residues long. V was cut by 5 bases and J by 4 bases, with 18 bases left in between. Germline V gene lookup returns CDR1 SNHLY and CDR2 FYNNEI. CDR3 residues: CASSPTGAAGYEQYF. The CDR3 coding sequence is TGTGCCAGCAGTCCAACAGGGGCGGCGGGGTACGAGCAGTACTTC.

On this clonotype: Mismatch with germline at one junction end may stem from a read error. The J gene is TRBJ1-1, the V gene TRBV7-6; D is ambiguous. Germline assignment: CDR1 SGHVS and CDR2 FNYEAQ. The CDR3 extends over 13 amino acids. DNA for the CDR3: TGTGCCAACAGCCGCGAGGGGAACACTGAAGCTTTCTTT. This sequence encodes CANSREGNTEAFF.

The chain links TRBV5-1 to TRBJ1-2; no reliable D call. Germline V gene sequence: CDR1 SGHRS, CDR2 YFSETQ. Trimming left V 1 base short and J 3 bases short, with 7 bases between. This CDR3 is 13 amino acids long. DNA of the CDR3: TGCGCCAGCAGCTTGACAGAATACTATGGCTACACCTTC. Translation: CASSLTEYYGYTF.

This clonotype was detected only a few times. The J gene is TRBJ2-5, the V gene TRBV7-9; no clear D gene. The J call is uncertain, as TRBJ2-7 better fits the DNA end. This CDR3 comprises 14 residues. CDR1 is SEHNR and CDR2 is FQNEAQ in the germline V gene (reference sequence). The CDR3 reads CASSLAAGNYEQYF. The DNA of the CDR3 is TGTGCCAGCAGCTTAGCGGCAGGTAACTACGAGCAGTACTTC.

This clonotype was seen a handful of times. In DNA, the CDR3 is TGCGCCAGCACCGTGGAGGGTCGGGAGACCCAGTACTTC. This codes for CASTVEGRETQYF. The V gene is TRBV5-1, the J gene TRBJ2-5, with TRBD2 as a possible D gene (6 bases). Germline V gene lookup returns CDR1 SGHRS and CDR2 YFSETQ. Trimming cost V 6 bases and J 5 bases, with 14 bases left between them. The length of the CDR3 is 13 residues.

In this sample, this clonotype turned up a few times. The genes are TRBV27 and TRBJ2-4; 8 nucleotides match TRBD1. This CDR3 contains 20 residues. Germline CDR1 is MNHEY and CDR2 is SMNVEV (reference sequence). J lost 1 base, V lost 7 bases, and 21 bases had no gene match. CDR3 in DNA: TGTGCCAGCACAACAATTACAGGGGGATTACTCGGGATGGCCAAAAACATTCAGTACTTC. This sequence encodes CASTTITGGLLGMAKNIQYF.

CDR3 region: CSARVGGRVYNEQFF. CDR3 DNA: TGCAGTGCTAGAGTTGGCGGGAGGGTTTACAATGAGCAGTTCTTC. The gene calls are TRBV20-1 and TRBJ2-1; 9 bases align to TRBD2. CDR1 and CDR2 (germline): DFQATT, SNEGSKA (reference sequence). The V and J ends lost 1 base and 4 bases, in that order; junction bases with no gene match: 5. This CDR3 has 15 residues.

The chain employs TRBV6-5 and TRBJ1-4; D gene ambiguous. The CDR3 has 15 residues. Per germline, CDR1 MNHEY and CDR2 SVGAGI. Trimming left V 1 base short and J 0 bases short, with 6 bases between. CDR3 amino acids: CASSYFPTTNEKLFF. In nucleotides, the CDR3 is TGTGCCAGCAGTTACTTTCCCACAACTAATGAAAAACTGTTTTTT.

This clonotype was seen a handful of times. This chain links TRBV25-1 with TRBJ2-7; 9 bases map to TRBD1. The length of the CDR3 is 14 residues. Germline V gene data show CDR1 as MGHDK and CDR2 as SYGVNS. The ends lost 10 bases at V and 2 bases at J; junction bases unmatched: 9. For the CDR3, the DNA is TGTGCCACCACCGGGACAGGGCCTCCCTACGAGCAGTACTTC. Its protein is CATTGTGPPYEQYF.

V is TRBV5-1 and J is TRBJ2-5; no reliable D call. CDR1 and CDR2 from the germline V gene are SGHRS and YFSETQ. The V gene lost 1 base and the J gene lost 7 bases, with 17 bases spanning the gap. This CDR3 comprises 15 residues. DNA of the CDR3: TGCGCCAGCAGCTTGAGGATTCGGCCCATAGGGACCCAGTACTTC. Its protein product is CASSLRIRPIGTQYF.

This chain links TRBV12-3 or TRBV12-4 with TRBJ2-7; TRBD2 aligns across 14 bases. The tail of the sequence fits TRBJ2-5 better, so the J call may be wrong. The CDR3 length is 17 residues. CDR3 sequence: CASSPPRLAGGRETQYF. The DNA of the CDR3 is TGTGCCAGTAGTCCCCCCCGACTAGCGGGGGGGCGGGAGACCCAGTACTTC.

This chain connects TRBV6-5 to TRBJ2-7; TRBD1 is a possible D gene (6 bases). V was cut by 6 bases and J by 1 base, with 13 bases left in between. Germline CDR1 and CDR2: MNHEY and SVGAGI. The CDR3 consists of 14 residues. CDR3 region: CASRQGFGSYEQYF. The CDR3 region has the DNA TGTGCCAGCAGGCAGGGGTTTGGATCCTACGAGCAGTACTTC.

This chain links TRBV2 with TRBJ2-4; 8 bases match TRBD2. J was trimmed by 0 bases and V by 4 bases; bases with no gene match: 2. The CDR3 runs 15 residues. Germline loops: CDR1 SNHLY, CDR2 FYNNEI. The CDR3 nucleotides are TGTGCCAGCAGTGGTCTAGCGGGAGCCAAAAACATTCAGTACTTC. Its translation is CASSGLAGAKNIQYF. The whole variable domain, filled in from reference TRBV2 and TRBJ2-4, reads EPEVTQTPSHQVTQMGQEVILRCVPISNHLYFYWYRQILGQKVEFLVSFYNNEISEKSEIFDDQFSVERPDGSNFTLKIRSTKLEDSAMYFCASSGLAGAKNIQYFGAGTRLSVL.

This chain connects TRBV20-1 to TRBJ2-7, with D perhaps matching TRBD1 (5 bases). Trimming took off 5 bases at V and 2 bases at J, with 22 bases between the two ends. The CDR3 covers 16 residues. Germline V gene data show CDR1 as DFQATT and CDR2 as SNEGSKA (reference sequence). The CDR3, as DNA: TGCAGTGCTGCTTTGACCTCCCAGGGCCGGACCTACGAGCAGTACTTC. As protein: CSAALTSQGRTYEQYF.

DNA of the CDR3: TGTGCCAGCAGCTTAAATGTCGATGAGCAGTTCTTC. Translated: CASSLNVDEQFF. The chain joins TRBV7-6 to TRBJ2-1; D not certain. Germline V CDR1 and CDR2: SGHVS, FNYEAQ. V gave up 2 bases and J gave up 8 bases, with 7 bases separating them. The CDR3 is 12 amino acids.